The 28 T cell receptor beta chains in this list originate from one sample, sequenced in a study of breast tumors, draining lymph nodes, adjacent tissues. Axillary draining lymph nodes of breast cancer patients supplied the node samples. In TCRdb, the multiplex PCR reads were re-called with MiXCR into one record per CDR3 protein. The sample includes more than 200,000 distinct CDR3 sequences, about a third of them seen just once. Material for sequencing was axillary lymph node tissue. Every receptor here comes from a female donor with breast cancer. Some clones in this sample may be carry-over from other donors' samples.

As to this clonotype: Sequence at one end of the junction differs from germline and may be a read error. This chain connects TRBV11-3 to TRBJ2-2; D is undetermined. CDR3 size: 13 residues. In germline, CDR1 is SGHNT, CDR2 YENEEA. The CDR3: CTSSLSHGGELFF. In nucleotides, the CDR3 is TGTACCAGCAGCCTATCGCACGGCGGGGAGCTGTTTTTT.

The rearrangement joins TRBV5-1 to TRBJ2-7, with D unclear. V shed 0 bases and J shed 10 bases, with 14 bases lying between them. This CDR3 contains 13 residues. Germline CDR1 and CDR2: SGHRS and YFSETQ. CDR3 protein: CASSLDLLGDQYF. CDR3 sequence (DNA): TGCGCCAGCAGCTTGGACCTATTGGGCGACCAGTACTTC.

This clonotype has a count of ten or more. This rearrangement joins TRBV24-1 to TRBJ2-7; 11 bases map to TRBD1. This CDR3 spans 15 amino acids. The V gene's germline CDR1 is KGHDR and CDR2 SFDVKD. The V gene end was trimmed by 4 bases and the J gene end by 3 bases; junction bases not matched to a gene: 4. CDR3: CATSDGDRGNYEQYF. In DNA form, the CDR3 reads TGTGCCACCAGTGACGGGGACAGGGGGAACTACGAGCAGTACTTC.

Comments on this clonotype: This may stem from a read error, because a much larger clone lies one nucleotide away. The rearrangement links TRBV3-1 to TRBJ2-7, with 7 bases that match TRBD1. Losses at the gene ends were 4 bases for V and 7 bases for J; bases not matched to a gene: 10. The CDR3 sequence is 14 residues long. The V gene's germline CDR1 is LGHDT and CDR2 YNNKEL (reference sequence). CDR3 nucleotides: TGTGCCAGCAGCCCTCCGGGACAGAGTATGGAGCAGTACTTC. The encoded protein is CASSPPGQSMEQYF.

This clonotype appeared many times. The CDR3 loop is CASCDRGDTDTQYF. In nucleotides, the CDR3 is TGCGCCAGCTGTGACAGGGGTGACACAGATACGCAGTATTTT. The V and J genes are TRBV5-1 and TRBJ2-3, with 8 bases that match TRBD1. Germline V gene data show CDR1 as SGHRS and CDR2 as YFSETQ. The junction had 6 bases not matched to a gene; V was cut back by 7 bases and J by 2 bases. The CDR3 contains 14 residues.

The V call is TRBV30, the J call TRBJ2-1, with D perhaps TRBD2 (6 bases). Germline V gene lookup returns CDR1 GTSNPN and CDR2 SVGIG (reference sequence). The CDR3 has 14 amino acids. Deletions cut 5 bases from V and 0 bases from J, with 11 bases between. The CDR3 loop is CAWRRGSSYNEQFF. Written as DNA, the CDR3 is TGTGCCTGGCGGAGGGGAAGCTCCTACAATGAGCAGTTCTTC.

This clonotype was detected many times. The V gene is TRBV11-2, the J gene TRBJ2-1, with TRBD2 matching over 7 bases. The germline gives CDR1 SGHAT, CDR2 FQNNGV. The trim removed 0 bases at V and 12 bases at J, leaving 5 bases unmatched. The CDR3 length is 13 residues. CDR3 residues: CASSLDRGRGQFF. DNA for the CDR3: TGTGCCAGCAGCTTAGATCGCGGGAGAGGGCAGTTCTTC.

With regard to this clonotype: Being one base from a much bigger clone, this may be a read error. The chain joins TRBV20-1 to TRBJ1-2; no firm D call. The V end was cut by 1 base, the J end by 7 bases, with 16 bases between. Germline assignment: CDR1 DFQATT and CDR2 SNEGSKA (reference sequence). The CDR3 is 14 residues long. This CDR3 is CSARVGRTAAGYTF. The CDR3 coding sequence is TGCAGTGCTAGAGTCGGCAGGACCGCCGCTGGCTACACCTTC.

This clonotype was seen ten or more times. The chain joins TRBV6-6 to TRBJ2-5, with 15 bases identical to TRBD2. V shed 2 bases and J 4 bases; nucleotides not matched to a gene: 5. The CDR3 has 17 residues. The germline V gene has CDR1 MNHNY and CDR2 SVGAGI (reference sequence). The CDR3 loop reads CASSYGLAGGPGETQYF. CDR3 coding DNA: TGTGCCAGCAGTTACGGACTAGCGGGAGGGCCGGGAGAGACCCAGTACTTC.

On this clonotype: This sequence may be a read error, since a much larger clone differs from it by one base. The chain couples TRBV19 to TRBJ1-4; D not resolved. The CDR3 covers 15 residues. Germline values: CDR1 LNHDA, CDR2 SQIVND (reference sequence). Written as DNA, the CDR3 is TGTGCCAGTAGTACGAGAACGGGATCAAATGGAAAACTGTTTTTT. It yields the protein CASSTRTGSNGKLFF.

This clonotype was picked up many times. The rearrangement uses TRBV7-9 and TRBJ2-2; weak D call: TRBD2 (5 bases). V was cut by 5 bases and J by 5 bases, with 9 bases left in between. CDR3 length: 13 amino acids. The germline V gene has CDR1 SEHNR and CDR2 FQNEAQ (reference sequence). In nucleotides, the CDR3 is TGTGCCAGCAGCCTGACGGGGACCGGGGAGCTGTTTTTT. Translated, it gives CASSLTGTGELFF. The full variable domain, completed using reference TRBV7-9 and TRBJ2-2, is DTGVSQNPRHKITKRGQNVTFRCDPISEHNRLYWYRQTLGQGPEFLTYFQNEAQLEKSRLLSDRFSAERPKGSFSTLEIQRTEQGDSAMYLCASSLTGTGELFFGEGSRLTVL.

Concerning this clonotype itself: Being one base from a much bigger clone, this may be a read error. The V gene is TRBV7-9, the J gene TRBJ2-1; weak D call: TRBD1 (5 bases). Germline CDR1 is SEHNR and CDR2 is FQNEAQ (reference sequence). The germline V and J ends were trimmed by 5 bases and 8 bases, with 25 bases remaining between them. The CDR3 sequence is 17 residues long. The CDR3 region is CASSPPRRQLFWDEQFF. In nucleotides, the CDR3 is TGTGCCAGCAGCCCACCCCGCAGACAGCTATTTTGGGATGAGCAGTTCTTC.

This clonotype was detected a few times. This chain links TRBV6-5 with TRBJ1-1; 7 bases agree with TRBD1. Germline-derived CDR1 and CDR2 are MNHEY and SVGAGI. J lost 5 bases, V lost 7 bases, and 10 bases had no gene match. The CDR3 length is 14 residues. The CDR3 nucleotides read TGTGCCAGCACCCCGGCAGGGGGACGGACTGAAGCTTTCTTT. Encoded protein: CASTPAGGRTEAFF.

In this sample, this clonotype turned up many times. The gene calls are TRBV7-2 and TRBJ2-5; TRBD1 matches 9 bases. From germline, CDR1 is SGHTA and CDR2 FQGNSA. Losses at the gene ends were 0 bases for V and 5 bases for J; bases not matched to a gene: 4. The length of the CDR3 is 15 residues. The CDR3 bases are TGTGCCAGCAGCTTAGCGGGACAGGGAAGGGAGACCCAGTACTTC. Translated: CASSLAGQGRETQYF.

This clonotype has only one observation. A clone one base away is much larger, so this may be a read error. This chain connects TRBV5-5 to TRBJ2-7; either TRBD1 or TRBD2 may fit D (6 bases each). The CDR3 is 13 residues long. CDR1 and CDR2 (germline): SGHKS, YYEKEE (reference sequence). In DNA, the CDR3 is TGTGTCAGCAGCCCCGGGGGCTACCCCGAGCAGTACTTC. Amino acids: CVSSPGGYPEQYF.

This clonotype was counted ten times or more. The chain carries TRBV9 and TRBJ1-2; unclear D gene. Per germline, CDR1 SGDLS and CDR2 YYNGEE. V lost 0 bases and J 4 bases, leaving 4 bases between the germline ends. The CDR3 has 12 residues. The DNA of the CDR3 is TGTGCCAGCAGCGTAGACAGCTATGGCTACACCTTC. This encodes CASSVDSYGYTF.

This clonotype was picked up many times. This sequence joins TRBV20-1 and TRBJ2-7; the D gene is possibly TRBD2 (6 bases). Germline CDR1 is DFQATT and CDR2 is SNEGSKA (reference sequence). The germline V and J ends were trimmed by 3 bases and 3 bases, with 6 bases remaining between them. The CDR3 is 11 residues long. The CDR3 DNA is TGCAGTGCTAGGGGGGGCTACGAGCAGTACTTC. Translated: CSARGGYEQYF.

As regards this clonotype: A much bigger clone sits one base away, suggesting this may be a read error. The rearrangement uses TRBV25-1 and TRBJ2-7; weak D call: TRBD2 (5 bases). Trimming removed 4 bases at V and 3 bases at J, with 10 bases between. This CDR3 comprises 13 residues. Germline CDR1 and CDR2: MGHDK and SYGVNS. CDR3 sequence: CASSAGDYYEQYF. As DNA, the CDR3 is TGTGCCAGCAGTGCCGGGGATTACTACGAGCAGTACTTC.

This clonotype was found many times. V is TRBV27 and J is TRBJ2-2; 8 bases agree with TRBD1. Germline assignment: CDR1 MNHEY and CDR2 SMNVEV (reference sequence). The CDR3 contains 15 residues. Trimming removed 5 bases from V and 1 base from J; junction bases left unmatched: 3. This CDR3 is CASSPGTGNTGELFF. CDR3 nucleotide sequence: TGTGCCAGCAGTCCGGGGACAGGGAACACCGGGGAGCTGTTTTTT.

Only a few counts were recorded for this clonotype. A single base separates this from a much larger clone, so it may be a read error. The CDR3 sequence: CASSLLGGGQYF. The CDR3, as DNA: TGCGCCAGCAGCTTGTTGGGGGGGGGGCAGTACTTC. This chain links TRBV5-1 with TRBJ2-7; the match to TRBD2 covers 7 bases. The length of the CDR3 is 12 residues. V lost 1 base, J lost 9 bases, and 4 bases stayed unmatched. The germline V gene encodes CDR1 SGHRS and CDR2 YFSETQ. Supplemented by reference TRBV5-1 and TRBJ2-7, the full variable domain reads KAGVTQTPRYLIKTRGQQVTLSCSPISGHRSVSWYQQTPGQGLQFLFEYFSETQRNKGNFPGRFSGRQFSNSRSEMNVSTLELGDSALYLCASSLLGGGQYFGPGTRLTVT.

The chain combines TRBV2 with TRBJ2-5; 10 positions agree with TRBD1. This CDR3 contains 15 residues. V was pared by 8 bases and J by 4 bases, with 10 bases of the junction left unmatched. CDR1 and CDR2 (germline): SNHLY, FYNNEI. CDR3 in DNA: TGTGCCAGCGGATCGACAGGGGGCTTACGAGAGACCCAGTACTTC. Protein: CASGSTGGLRETQYF.

At least ten counts were recorded for this clonotype. The chain uses TRBV25-1 and TRBJ2-1, with 10 positions matching TRBD2. The CDR3 length is 14 residues. Germline CDR1 MGHDK, CDR2 SYGVNS. Trimming took 6 bases from V and 7 from J; bases not matched to a gene: 6. Here the CDR3 DNA reads TGTGCCAGCAGCCTAGCGGGAGACGGGAATGAGCAGTTCTTC. Its translation: CASSLAGDGNEQFF.

This clonotype was counted ten times or more. The chain recombines TRBV30 with TRBJ2-5; D is ambiguous. Germline V gene sequence: CDR1 GTSNPN, CDR2 SVGIG (reference sequence). The ends were cut back, 3 bases at V and 3 bases at J, with 5 bases in the middle. The CDR3 has 11 residues. The CDR3 here is CAWRDKETQYF. CDR3 in DNA: TGTGCCTGGAGAGACAAAGAGACCCAGTACTTC.

Many counts were recorded for this clonotype. V is TRBV10-2 and J is TRBJ2-1; perhaps TRBD1 as D (6 bases). The germline CDR1 and CDR2 sequences are WSHSY and SAAADI. The CDR3 is 14 residues long. V shed 5 bases and J shed 2 bases, with 10 bases lying between them. For the CDR3, the DNA is TGCGCCAGCAGTACAGGGAATGCCTACAATGAGCAGTTCTTC. This sequence encodes CASSTGNAYNEQFF.

This clonotype appeared many times. The gene calls are TRBV3-1 and TRBJ2-7, with a possible D match to TRBD1 (5 bases). The CDR3 length is 11 residues. CDR1 is LGHDT and CDR2 is YNNKEL in the germline V gene (reference sequence). Trimming took off 5 bases at V and 7 bases at J, with 9 bases between the two ends. The CDR3 region is CASSRQGEQYF. In DNA form, the CDR3 reads TGTGCCAGCAGCAGGCAGGGAGAGCAGTACTTC.

The J gene is TRBJ2-3, the V gene TRBV4-3; 10 bases are shared with TRBD1. The V and J ends lost 3 bases and 2 bases, in that order; junction bases with no gene match: 2. The CDR3 spans 15 residues. CDR1 is LGHNA and CDR2 is YSLEER in the germline V gene. CDR3 bases: TGCGCCAGCAGCCAGGGACAGGGGTACACAGATACGCAGTATTTT. Protein sequence: CASSQGQGYTDTQYF.

This clonotype appeared many times. The chain recombines TRBV5-1 with TRBJ2-2; 11 bases agree with TRBD2. The CDR3 spans 17 residues. Unmatched junction bases numbered 5, after V lost 4 bases and J lost 0 bases. CDR1 is SGHRS, CDR2 YFSETQ, per germline. CDR3 bases: TGCGCCAGCAGCGCCCGACTAGCGGGAACGAACACCGGGGAGCTGTTTTTT. Translated: CASSARLAGTNTGELFF.

This clonotype has ten or more counts. The J gene is TRBJ1-2, the V gene TRBV7-2, with 9 nucleotides matching TRBD1. Germline lookup yields CDR1 SGHTA and CDR2 FQGNSA. This CDR3 spans 14 amino acids. The trim removed 6 bases at V and 6 bases at J, leaving 8 bases unmatched. The CDR3 nucleotides are TGTGCCAGCAGAACGGGACAGGGCTTGGATGGCTACACCTTC. It encodes CASRTGQGLDGYTF.